The sequence of this T cell receptor beta chain was determined in a study of CD8 T cells in ankylosing spondylitis. Study-level points and caveats: What seemed typical of ankylosing spondylitis blood was a TCR beta motif built from about 8 highly homologous variants.

TCRdb passed the 5' RACE reads through MiXCR, listing each CDR3 protein once. The data contain 750,000 to 850,000 distinct CDR3 sequences, about 12% of them singletons. About this clonotype: Its antigen is undetermined.

The germline CDR1 and CDR2 sequences are MNHEY and SVGAGI. The CDR3 spans 13 residues. Trimming took 2 bases from V and 5 from J, leaving 9 bases between them. Specimen: blood, either unsorted or a sorted T cell fraction (not recorded which). This clonotype was obtained from a male donor with ankylosing spondylitis. This chain links TRBV6-5 with TRBJ1-1, with D perhaps TRBD1 (6 bases). The CDR3 DNA reads TGTGCCAGCAGTTACGGGGGGCAGACTGAAGCTTTCTTT. Protein sequence: CASSYGGQTEAFF.